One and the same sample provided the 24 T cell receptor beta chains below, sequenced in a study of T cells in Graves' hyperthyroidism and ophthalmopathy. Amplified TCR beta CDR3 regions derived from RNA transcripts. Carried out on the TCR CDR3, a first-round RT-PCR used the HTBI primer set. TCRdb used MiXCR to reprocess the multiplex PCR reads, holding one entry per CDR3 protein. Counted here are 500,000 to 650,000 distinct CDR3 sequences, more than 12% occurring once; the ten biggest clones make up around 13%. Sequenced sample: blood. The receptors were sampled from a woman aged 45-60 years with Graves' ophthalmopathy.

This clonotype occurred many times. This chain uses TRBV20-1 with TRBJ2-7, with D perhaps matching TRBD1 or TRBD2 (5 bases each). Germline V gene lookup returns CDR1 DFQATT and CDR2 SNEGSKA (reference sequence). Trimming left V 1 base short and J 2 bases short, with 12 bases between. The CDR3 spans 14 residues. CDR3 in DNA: TGCAGTGCTAGAGGGGACGTCAGAACCTACGAGCAGTACTTC. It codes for CSARGDVRTYEQYF.

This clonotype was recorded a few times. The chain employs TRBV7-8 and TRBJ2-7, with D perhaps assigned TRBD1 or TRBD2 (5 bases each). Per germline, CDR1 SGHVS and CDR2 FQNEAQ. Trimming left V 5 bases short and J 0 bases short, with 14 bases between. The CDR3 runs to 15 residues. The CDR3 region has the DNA TGTGCCAGCAGCCCCCCGGGACGGTCCTCCTACGAGCAGTACTTC. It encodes CASSPPGRSSYEQYF.

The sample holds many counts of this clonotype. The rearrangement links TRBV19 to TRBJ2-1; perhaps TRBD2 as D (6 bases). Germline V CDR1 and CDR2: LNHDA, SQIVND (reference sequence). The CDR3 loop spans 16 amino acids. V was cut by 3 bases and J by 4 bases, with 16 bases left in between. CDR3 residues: CASSMSGTSIYNEQFF. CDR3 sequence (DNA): TGTGCCAGTAGTATGTCTGGGACTTCAATATACAATGAGCAGTTCTTC.

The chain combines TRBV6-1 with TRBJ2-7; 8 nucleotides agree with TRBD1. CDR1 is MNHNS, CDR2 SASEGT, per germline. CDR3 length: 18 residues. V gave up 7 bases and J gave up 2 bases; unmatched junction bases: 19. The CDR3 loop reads CASTAVAGGVPRPYEQYF. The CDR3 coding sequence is TGTGCCAGCACGGCGGTGGCAGGGGGCGTTCCGAGACCCTACGAGCAGTACTTC.

CDR3 region: CASRVGLAAQETQYF. The DNA for the CDR3 is TGTGCCAGCCGGGTGGGACTAGCGGCCCAAGAGACCCAGTACTTC. The chain employs TRBV2 and TRBJ2-5; the match to TRBD2 covers 11 bases. With V trimmed by 8 bases and J by 1 base, 6 bases remained unmatched. CDR1 and CDR2 (germline): SNHLY, FYNNEI. The CDR3 loop spans 15 amino acids.

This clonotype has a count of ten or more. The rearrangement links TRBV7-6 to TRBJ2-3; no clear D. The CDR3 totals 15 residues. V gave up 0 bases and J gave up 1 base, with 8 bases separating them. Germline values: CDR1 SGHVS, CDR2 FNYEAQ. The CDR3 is CASSLADGRTDTQYF. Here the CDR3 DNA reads TGTGCCAGCAGCTTAGCTGACGGGCGCACAGATACGCAGTATTTT. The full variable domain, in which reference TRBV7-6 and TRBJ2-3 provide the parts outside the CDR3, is GAGVSQSPRYKVTKRGQDVALRCDPISGHVSLYWYRQALGQGPEFLTYFNYEAQQDKSGLPNDRFSAERPEGSISTLTIQRTEQRDSAMYRCASSLADGRTDTQYFGPGTRLTVL.

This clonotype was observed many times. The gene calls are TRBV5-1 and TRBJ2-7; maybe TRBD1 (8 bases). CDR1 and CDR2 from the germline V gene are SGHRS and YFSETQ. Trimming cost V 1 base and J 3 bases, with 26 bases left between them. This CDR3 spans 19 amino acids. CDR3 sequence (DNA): TGCGCCAGCAGCTTGAAGGTAGGAGCGGGACAGGCTTCGGGCTACGAGCAGTACTTC. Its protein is CASSLKVGAGQASGYEQYF.

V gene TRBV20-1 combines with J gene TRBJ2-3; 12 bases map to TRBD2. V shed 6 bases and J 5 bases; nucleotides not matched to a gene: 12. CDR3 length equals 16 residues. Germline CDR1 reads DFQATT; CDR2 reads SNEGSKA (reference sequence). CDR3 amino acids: CSAAPGLAGVGDTQYF. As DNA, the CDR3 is TGCAGTGCCGCGCCGGGACTAGCGGGTGTTGGAGATACGCAGTATTTT.

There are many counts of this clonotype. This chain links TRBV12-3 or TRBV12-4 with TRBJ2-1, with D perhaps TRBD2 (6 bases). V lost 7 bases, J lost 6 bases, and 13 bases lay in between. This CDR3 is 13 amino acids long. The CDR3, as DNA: TGTGCCAGCAACGTCCGGGGGATCAATGAGCAGTTCTTC. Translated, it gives CASNVRGINEQFF.

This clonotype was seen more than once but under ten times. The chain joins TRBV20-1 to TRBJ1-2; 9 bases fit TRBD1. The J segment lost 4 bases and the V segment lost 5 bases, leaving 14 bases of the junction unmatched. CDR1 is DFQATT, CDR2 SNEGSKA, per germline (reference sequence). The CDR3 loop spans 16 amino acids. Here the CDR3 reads CSALLTGTGFSYGYTF. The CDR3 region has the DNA TGCAGTGCTTTATTAACCGGGACAGGGTTTTCCTATGGCTACACCTTC.

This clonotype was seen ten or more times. In nucleotides, the CDR3 is TGCGCCAGCAGCTTGGATCCGACAGAGACCCAGTACTTC. Its protein product is CASSLDPTETQYF. The rearrangement uses TRBV5-1 and TRBJ2-5; D remains ambiguous. V shed 0 bases and J shed 4 bases, with 7 bases lying between them. Germline V gene data show CDR1 as SGHRS and CDR2 as YFSETQ. The length of the CDR3 is 13 residues. The variable domain in full, completed from reference TRBV5-1 and TRBJ2-5, reads KAGVTQTPRYLIKTRGQQVTLSCSPISGHRSVSWYQQTPGQGLQFLFEYFSETQRNKGNFPGRFSGRQFSNSRSEMNVSTLELGDSALYLCASSLDPTETQYFGPGTRLLVL.

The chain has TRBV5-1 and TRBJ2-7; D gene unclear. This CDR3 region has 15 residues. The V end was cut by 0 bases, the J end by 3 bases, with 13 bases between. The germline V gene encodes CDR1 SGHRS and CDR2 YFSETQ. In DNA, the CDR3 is TGCGCCAGCAGCTTGGAGGTCGGCAGCTTCTACGAGCAGTACTTC. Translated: CASSLEVGSFYEQYF.

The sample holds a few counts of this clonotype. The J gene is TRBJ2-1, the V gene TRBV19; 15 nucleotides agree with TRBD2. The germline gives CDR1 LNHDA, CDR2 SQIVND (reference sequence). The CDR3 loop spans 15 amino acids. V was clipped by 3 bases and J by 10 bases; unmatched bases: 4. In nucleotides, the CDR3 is TGTGCCAGTAGTATTAGGACTAGCGGGAGGGTGGAGCAGTTCTTC. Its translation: CASSIRTSGRVEQFF. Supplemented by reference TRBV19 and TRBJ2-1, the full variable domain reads DGGITQSPKYLFRKEGQNVTLSCEQNLNHDAMYWYRQDPGQGLRLIYYSQIVNDFQKGDIAEGYSVSREKKESFPLTVTSAQKNPTAFYLCASSIRTSGRVEQFFGPGTRLTVL.

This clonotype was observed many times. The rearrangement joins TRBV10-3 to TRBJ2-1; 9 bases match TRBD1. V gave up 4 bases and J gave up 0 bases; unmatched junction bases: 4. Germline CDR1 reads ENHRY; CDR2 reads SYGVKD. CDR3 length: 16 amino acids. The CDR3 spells CAISGGDRASYNEQFF. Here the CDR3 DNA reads TGTGCCATCAGTGGAGGGGACAGGGCCTCCTACAATGAGCAGTTCTTC.

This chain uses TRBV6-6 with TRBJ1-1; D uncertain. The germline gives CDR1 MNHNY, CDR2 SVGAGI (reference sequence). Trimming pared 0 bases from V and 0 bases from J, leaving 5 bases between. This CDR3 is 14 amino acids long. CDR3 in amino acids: CASSYSPVNTEAFF. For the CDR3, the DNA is TGTGCCAGCAGTTACTCACCTGTGAACACTGAAGCTTTCTTT.

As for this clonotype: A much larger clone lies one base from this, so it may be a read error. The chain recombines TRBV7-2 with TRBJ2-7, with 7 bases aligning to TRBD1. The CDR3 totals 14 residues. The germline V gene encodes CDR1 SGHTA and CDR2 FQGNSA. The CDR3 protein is CASSITDRTYGQYF. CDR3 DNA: TGTGCCAGCAGCATTACGGACAGGACCTACGGGCAGTACTTC.

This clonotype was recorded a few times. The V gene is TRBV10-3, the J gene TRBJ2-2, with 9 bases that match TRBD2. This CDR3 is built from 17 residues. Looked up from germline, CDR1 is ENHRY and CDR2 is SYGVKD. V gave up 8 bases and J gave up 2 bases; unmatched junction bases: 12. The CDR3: CAIRSSGRGSNTGELFF. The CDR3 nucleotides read TGTGCCATCCGTAGTAGCGGGAGAGGTTCTAACACCGGGGAGCTGTTTTTT.

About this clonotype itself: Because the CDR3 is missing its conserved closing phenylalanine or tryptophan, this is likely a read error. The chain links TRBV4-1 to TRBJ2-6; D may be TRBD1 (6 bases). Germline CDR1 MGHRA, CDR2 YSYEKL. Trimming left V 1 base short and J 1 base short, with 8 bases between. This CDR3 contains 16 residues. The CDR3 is CASSQARGSGANVLTL. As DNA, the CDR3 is TGCGCCAGCAGCCAAGCCAGGGGATCTGGGGCCAACGTCCTGACTCTC.

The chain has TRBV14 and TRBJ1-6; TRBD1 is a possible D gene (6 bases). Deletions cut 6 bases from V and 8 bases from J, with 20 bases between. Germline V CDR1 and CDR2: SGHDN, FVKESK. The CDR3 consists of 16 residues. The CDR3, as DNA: TGTGCCAGCAGTCAAATTGAACAGGGTCAATATTCACCCCTCCACTTT. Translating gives CASSQIEQGQYSPLHF.

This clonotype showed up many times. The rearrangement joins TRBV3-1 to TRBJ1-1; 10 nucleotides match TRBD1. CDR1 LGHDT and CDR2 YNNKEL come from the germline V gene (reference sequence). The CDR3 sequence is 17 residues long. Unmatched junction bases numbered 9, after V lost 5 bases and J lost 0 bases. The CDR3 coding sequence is TGTGCCAGCAGCGATCCGGGACAGGGGTCCGTGAACACTGAAGCTTTCTTT. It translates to CASSDPGQGSVNTEAFF.

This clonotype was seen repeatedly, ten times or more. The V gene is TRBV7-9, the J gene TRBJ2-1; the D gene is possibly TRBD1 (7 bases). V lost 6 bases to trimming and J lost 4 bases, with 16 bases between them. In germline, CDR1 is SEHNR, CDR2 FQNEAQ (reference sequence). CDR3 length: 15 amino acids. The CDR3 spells CASSSQGGWYNEQFF. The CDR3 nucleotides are TGTGCCAGCAGTTCTCAGGGGGGATGGTACAATGAGCAGTTCTTC.

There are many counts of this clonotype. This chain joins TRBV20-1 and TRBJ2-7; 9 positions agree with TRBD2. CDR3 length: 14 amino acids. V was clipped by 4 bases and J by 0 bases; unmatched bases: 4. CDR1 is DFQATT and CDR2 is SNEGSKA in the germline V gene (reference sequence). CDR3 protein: CSANLAGNSYEQYF. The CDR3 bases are TGCAGTGCTAACCTAGCGGGGAACTCCTACGAGCAGTACTTC.

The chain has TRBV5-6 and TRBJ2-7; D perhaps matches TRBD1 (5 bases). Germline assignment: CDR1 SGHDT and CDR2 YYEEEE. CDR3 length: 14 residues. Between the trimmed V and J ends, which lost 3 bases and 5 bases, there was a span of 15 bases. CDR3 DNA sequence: TGTGCCAGCAGCTGGGGCAGGGCTTCCCACGAGCAGTACTTC. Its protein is CASSWGRASHEQYF.

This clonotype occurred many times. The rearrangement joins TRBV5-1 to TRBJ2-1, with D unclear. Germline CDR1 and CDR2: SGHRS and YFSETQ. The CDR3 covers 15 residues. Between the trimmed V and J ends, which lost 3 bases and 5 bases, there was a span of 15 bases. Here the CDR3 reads CASSSNGYGDNEQFF. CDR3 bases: TGCGCCAGCAGCTCCAATGGATATGGCGACAATGAGCAGTTCTTC.